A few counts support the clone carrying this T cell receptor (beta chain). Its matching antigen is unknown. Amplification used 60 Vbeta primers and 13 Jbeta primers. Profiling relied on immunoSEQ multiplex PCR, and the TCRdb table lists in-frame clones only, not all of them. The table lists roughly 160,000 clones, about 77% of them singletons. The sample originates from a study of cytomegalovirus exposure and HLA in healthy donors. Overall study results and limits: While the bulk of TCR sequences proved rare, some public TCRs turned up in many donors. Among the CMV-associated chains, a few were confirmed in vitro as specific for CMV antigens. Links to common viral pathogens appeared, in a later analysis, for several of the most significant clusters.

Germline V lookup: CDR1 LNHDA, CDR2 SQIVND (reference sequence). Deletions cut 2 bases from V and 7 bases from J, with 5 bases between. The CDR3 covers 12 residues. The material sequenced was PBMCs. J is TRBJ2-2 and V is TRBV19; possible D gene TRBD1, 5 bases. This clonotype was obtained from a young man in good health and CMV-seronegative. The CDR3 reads CASSIRGGELFF. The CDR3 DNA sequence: TGTGCCAGTAGTATAAGGGGCGGGGAGCTGTTTTTT.